The clone carrying this T cell receptor beta chain was counted once. Its antigen remains unidentified. Germline lookup yields CDR1 SNHLY and CDR2 FYNNEI. The V and J ends lost 1 base and 5 bases, in that order; junction bases with no gene match: 9. The CDR3 spans 18 residues. This record comes from a study of cytomegalovirus exposure and HLA in healthy donors. General study findings and limits: Researchers counted roughly 150 TCR beta chains as cytomegalovirus-associated. The classifier, whose performance was assessed in both the original and validation cohorts, reportedly diagnosed cytomegalovirus status with high specificity and sensitivity.

Method: immunoSEQ multiplex PCR; TCRdb's copy keeps in-frame clones and lacks some. The sample lists about 180,000 clones; 85% to 90% were seen once. This chain links TRBV2 with TRBJ1-6; 9 bases map to TRBD1. Sequencing was done on a sample of PBMCs. The receptor comes from a woman in her thirties in good health and CMV-seronegative. CDR3 in amino acids: CASSEGLQGANHNSPLHF. The CDR3, as DNA: TGTGCCAGCAGTGAAGGGTTACAGGGGGCGAATCATAATTCACCCCTCCACTTT. Together with reference TRBV2 and TRBJ1-6, the CDR3 gives the full variable domain: EPEVTQTPSHQVTQMGQEVILRCVPISNHLYFYWYRQILGQKVEFLVSFYNNEISEKSEIFDDQFSVERPDGSNFTLKIRSTKLEDSAMYFCASSEGLQGANHNSPLHFGNGTRLTVT.